The 24 T cell receptor beta chains reported below all come from one sample, sequenced in a study of cytomegalovirus exposure and HLA in healthy donors. The study ran its PCR with 60 Vbeta and 13 Jbeta primers. Some clones are missing from TCRdb's copy, which holds only in-frame ones; the method was immunoSEQ multiplex PCR. The sample has 150,000 or so clones; around 86% are singletons. Material for sequencing was PBMCs. Every receptor here comes from a man aged 45 to 65 in good health and CMV-seropositive.

The chain uses TRBV2 and TRBJ2-7; D remains unclear. The CDR3 runs to 14 residues. V was shortened by 2 bases and J by 3 bases, with 11 bases between the two germline ends. Germline CDR1 SNHLY, CDR2 FYNNEI. CDR3 region: CASSEPPVRYEQYF. DNA of the CDR3: TGTGCCAGCAGTGAACCCCCGGTTCGCTACGAGCAGTACTTC.

The rearrangement links TRBV2 to TRBJ1-6; 8 bases match TRBD1. V trimming: 6 bases; J trimming: 7 bases; junction bases outside the gene matches: 8. The germline V gene has CDR1 SNHLY and CDR2 FYNNEI. The CDR3 is made up of 15 amino acids. The CDR3 reads CASRGSGTGNSPLHF. The CDR3 bases are TGTGCCAGCAGGGGCTCCGGGACAGGCAATTCACCCCTCCACTTT. The variable domain in full, with the rest retrieved from reference TRBV2 and TRBJ1-6, is EPEVTQTPSHQVTQMGQEVILRCVPISNHLYFYWYRQILGQKVEFLVSFYNNEISEKSEIFDDQFSVERPDGSNFTLKIRSTKLEDSAMYFCASRGSGTGNSPLHFGNGTRLTVT.

This clone was seen a handful of times. The chain uses TRBV4-1 and TRBJ2-7, with D tentatively TRBD2 (6 bases). The germline V and J ends were trimmed by 0 bases and 3 bases, with 18 bases remaining between them. In germline, CDR1 is MGHRA, CDR2 YSYEKL. CDR3 length: 17 residues. The CDR3 bases are TGCGCCAGCAGCCAAGATTGGGAGGCGCGGAAGGGCTACGAGCAGTACTTC. As protein: CASSQDWEARKGYEQYF.

V is TRBV6-5 and J is TRBJ2-5; maybe TRBD2 (5 bases). V lost 2 bases and J 4 bases, leaving 11 bases between the germline ends. The CDR3 consists of 14 residues. CDR1 MNHEY and CDR2 SVGAGI come from the germline V gene. CDR3 nucleotides: TGTGCCAGCAGTTACAACGGGATTGGAGAGACCCAGTACTTC. Amino acids: CASSYNGIGETQYF.

As to this clone: The junction does not match germline at one end; this may be a read error. This sequence joins TRBV5-1 and TRBJ2-7, with D possibly matching TRBD1 (6 bases). The CDR3 sequence is 15 residues long. Germline V CDR1 and CDR2: SGHRS, YFSETQ. CDR3 coding DNA: TGCGCCAGCACCTTGGCGCAGGGGCCAACCTACGAGCAGTACTTC. Translation gives CASTLAQGPTYEQYF.

This clone has just a few counts. The chain recombines TRBV27 with TRBJ1-6; 10 nucleotides line up with TRBD1. The germline gives CDR1 MNHEY, CDR2 SMNVEV (reference sequence). The CDR3 is 14 amino acids. Germline trimming cut 6 bases from V and 9 bases from J; bases unmatched to any gene: 5. In DNA, the CDR3 is TGTGCCAGCAGCTCGGACAGGGGGTCTTCACCCCTCCACTTT. Translation: CASSSDRGSSPLHF.

This clone was observed a single time. The chain carries TRBV9 and TRBJ2-4, with D unresolved. Germline loops: CDR1 SGDLS, CDR2 YYNGEE. Deletions cut 3 bases from V and 7 bases from J, with 14 bases between. This CDR3 has 14 residues. CDR3 amino acids: CASSAPPSPNIQYF. The CDR3 DNA sequence: TGTGCCAGCAGCGCCCCCCCATCCCCCAACATTCAGTACTTC.

The gene calls are TRBV7-2 and TRBJ2-7; TRBD2 matches at 12 bases. J gave up 4 bases and V 5 bases, and 6 bases lay outside the gene matches. Looked up from germline, CDR1 is SGHTA and CDR2 is FQGNSA. The CDR3 has 15 amino acids. CDR3 coding DNA: TGTGCCAGCAGCCCGACTAGCGGGAGCCCTTACGAGCAGTACTTC. It codes for CASSPTSGSPYEQYF.

The chain carries TRBV5-1 and TRBJ2-7, with 7 bases that match TRBD1. V lost 4 bases to trimming and J lost 5 bases; unmatched junction nucleotides: 12. The CDR3 sequence is 15 residues long. Germline V gene sequence: CDR1 SGHRS, CDR2 YFSETQ. CDR3 in amino acids: CASSPTTGSFNEQYF. Written as DNA, the CDR3 is TGCGCCAGCAGCCCAACGACAGGGTCGTTCAACGAGCAGTACTTC.

The V call is TRBV6-5, the J call TRBJ2-5; unclear D gene. Germline V gene data show CDR1 as MNHEY and CDR2 as SVGAGI. The V gene lost 2 bases and the J gene lost 4 bases, with 8 bases spanning the gap. The length of the CDR3 is 13 residues. CDR3 loop: CASSYARLETQYF. Written as DNA, the CDR3 is TGTGCCAGCAGTTACGCGAGGTTAGAGACCCAGTACTTC.

The J gene is TRBJ1-4, the V gene TRBV9; D gene unclear. The CDR3 sequence is 10 residues long. Trimming took off 10 bases at V and 6 bases at J, with 7 bases between the two ends. The germline CDR1 and CDR2 sequences are SGDLS and YYNGEE. The DNA of the CDR3 is TGTGCCGCCGGGGATGAAAAACTGTTTTTT. Translation: CAAGDEKLFF.

The chain recombines TRBV6-5 with TRBJ2-5, with TRBD1 matching 10 bases. V trimming: 6 bases; J trimming: 3 bases; junction bases outside the gene matches: 7. This CDR3 comprises 15 residues. Germline assignment: CDR1 MNHEY and CDR2 SVGAGI. The CDR3 spells CASRTGQGKKETQYF. CDR3 DNA: TGTGCCAGCAGAACGGGACAGGGGAAAAAAGAGACCCAGTACTTC.

The CDR3 region is CASSQDRALAAYYEQYF. The CDR3 DNA follows: TGTGCCAGCAGCCAAGATAGGGCACTAGCGGCTTACTACGAGCAGTACTTC. This chain connects TRBV14 to TRBJ2-7; 8 nucleotides agree with TRBD2. Germline lookup yields CDR1 SGHDN and CDR2 FVKESK. CDR3 length: 17 amino acids. With 0 bases clipped from V and 3 bases from J, the junction kept 10 bases outside the gene matches.

This clone was detected once. This chain links TRBV19 with TRBJ1-2; TRBD1 matches at 7 bases. The CDR3 contains 13 residues. With V trimmed by 5 bases and J by 8 bases, 8 bases remained unmatched. CDR1 and CDR2 from the germline V gene are LNHDA and SQIVND (reference sequence). CDR3 amino acids: CASSEGTDRGYTF. CDR3 nucleotide sequence: TGTGCCAGTAGTGAGGGGACAGACCGGGGCTACACCTTC. Together with reference TRBV19 and TRBJ1-2, the CDR3 gives the full variable domain: DGGITQSPKYLFRKEGQNVTLSCEQNLNHDAMYWYRQDPGQGLRLIYYSQIVNDFQKGDIAEGYSVSREKKESFPLTVTSAQKNPTAFYLCASSEGTDRGYTFGSGTRLTVV.

The chain combines TRBV9 with TRBJ2-1; 7 positions match TRBD1. The CDR3 contains 15 residues. Per the germline V gene, CDR1 is SGDLS and CDR2 is YYNGEE. Trimming took 4 bases from V and 3 from J; bases not matched to a gene: 7. The DNA of the CDR3 is TGTGCCAGCAGCCCAACAGGGGACCTCTACAATGAGCAGTTCTTC. This gives the protein CASSPTGDLYNEQFF.

The table lists this clone with a count of one. This chain links TRBV6-5 with TRBJ2-1; D is possibly TRBD2 (5 bases). V lost 5 bases, J lost 5 bases, and 7 bases lay in between. Germline CDR1 MNHEY, CDR2 SVGAGI. The CDR3 totals 12 residues. The CDR3 bases are TGTGCCAGCAGTCACGGGGACAATGAGCAGTTCTTC. Protein sequence: CASSHGDNEQFF.

The V and J genes are TRBV6-6 and TRBJ1-4, with a weak D call TRBD1 (6 bases). The length of the CDR3 is 12 residues. Trimming took 6 bases from V and 4 from J, leaving 6 bases between them. Germline V gene data show CDR1 as MNHNY and CDR2 as SVGAGI (reference sequence). In DNA form, the CDR3 reads TGTGCCAGCAGGGACAGTAATGAAAAACTGTTTTTT. Protein sequence: CASRDSNEKLFF.

V gene TRBV5-1 combines with J gene TRBJ2-2; 8 nucleotides agree with TRBD1. Germline CDR1 and CDR2: SGHRS and YFSETQ. V dropped 3 bases and J dropped 0; count of bases not matched to a gene: 1. The CDR3 length is 15 residues. In DNA form, the CDR3 reads TGCGCCAGCAGCTCGGACAGGGCGAACACCGGGGAGCTGTTTTTT. This sequence encodes CASSSDRANTGELFF.

CDR3 amino acids: CASSERVWEGELFF. The CDR3 DNA reads TGTGCCAGCAGTGAAAGGGTGTGGGAGGGGGAGCTGTTTTTT. This sequence joins TRBV2 and TRBJ2-2, with D possibly being TRBD2 (5 bases). This CDR3 contains 14 residues. Germline lookup yields CDR1 SNHLY and CDR2 FYNNEI. Trimming stripped 2 bases from V and 8 bases from J, with 12 bases between.

J is TRBJ2-7 and V is TRBV18, with D perhaps TRBD1 (6 bases). Germline values: CDR1 KGHSH, CDR2 LQKENI. V was shortened by 5 bases and J by 3 bases, with 11 bases between the two germline ends. This CDR3 comprises 13 residues. The CDR3 coding sequence is TGTGCCAGCTCAGGGCAGGGGATCTACGAGCAGTACTTC. It encodes CASSGQGIYEQYF.

The CDR3 reads CASSDRTRTLDTQYF. As DNA, the CDR3 is TGCGCCAGCAGTGACAGGACACGGACGTTAGATACGCAGTATTTT. The chain recombines TRBV10-2 with TRBJ2-3, with a possible D match to TRBD1 (5 bases). This CDR3 is 15 amino acids long. Trimming pared 3 bases from V and 5 bases from J, leaving 15 bases between. From germline, CDR1 is WSHSY and CDR2 SAAADI.

V and J are TRBV29-1 and TRBJ1-2, with TRBD1 identical over 7 bases. The CDR3 has 12 amino acids. CDR1 SQVTM and CDR2 ANQGSEA come from the germline V gene. The V and J ends lost 6 bases and 8 bases, in that order; junction bases with no gene match: 9. This CDR3 is CSVGGWDQGYTF. In DNA, the CDR3 is TGCAGCGTAGGGGGCTGGGATCAGGGCTACACCTTC.

The table lists this clone with a count of one. The V gene is TRBV5-1, the J gene TRBJ1-2, with 7 bases aligning to TRBD1. Losses at the gene ends were 0 bases for V and 7 bases for J; bases not matched to a gene: 6. Per the germline V gene, CDR1 is SGHRS and CDR2 is YFSETQ. CDR3 size: 14 residues. The CDR3 protein is CASSLAEGALGYTF. In DNA, the CDR3 is TGCGCCAGCAGCTTGGCGGAGGGGGCGCTTGGCTACACCTTC.

This clone was seen once. The V gene is TRBV7-3, the J gene TRBJ2-1, with 11 bases that match TRBD2. V trimming: 2 bases; J trimming: 6 bases; junction bases outside the gene matches: 3. The CDR3 totals 15 residues. Per the germline V gene, CDR1 is SGHTA and CDR2 is FQGTGA. CDR3 DNA sequence: TGTGCCAGCAGCTTAGGACTAGCGGGTTTCAATGAGCAGTTCTTC. This codes for CASSLGLAGFNEQFF.